Sequencing of this T cell receptor beta chain was carried out in a study of blood T cell repertoires in COVID-19. At the level of the study: Some COVID-19 samples were acute and others convalescent; all came from the United States, Italy and Spain.

Participants came from 24 US areas, aged about 18 to 89 years. Here immunoSEQ multiplex PCR was the method, and the copy in TCRdb shows in-frame clones only, minus some. The table lists 190,000 or so clones, about 90% of them singletons. The CDR3 is 12 residues long. On this clone itself: Compared with germline, one end of the junction differs, possibly owing to a read error.

The receptor's source is a woman aged 18-29 years who had recovered from COVID-19. The sample consisted of PBMCs or T cells enriched from blood (not recorded which). V is TRBV12-3 or TRBV12-4 and J is TRBJ2-5; D perhaps matches TRBD1 (5 bases). CDR3 nucleotides: TGTGCCAGCAGCCGGACACAAGGGACCCAGTACTTC. This sequence encodes CASSRTQGTQYF.